This is a list of T cell receptor beta chains from one sample in a study of cytomegalovirus exposure and HLA in healthy donors. The assay was immunoSEQ multiplex PCR, and TCRdb's table has in-frame clones only and misses some. The repertoire holds around 150,000 clones, with 79% as singletons. Specimen: PBMCs. These receptor sequences come from a man aged 45-65 years in good health and CMV-seropositive. Each CDR3 is given with its conserved first and last residue. A D gene is named only where the DNA matches it firmly. Size tells how often a clone was seen (once, few, many) or the class of an expanded clone, and some rows leave it out.

d_gene,v_gene,j_gene,abundance,CDR3aa,CDR3nt
NA,TRBV12-1,TRBJ2-3,NA,CASSSSPGLAGERLTDTQYF,TGTGCCAGCAGCTCTTCTCCGGGACTAGCGGGAGAGCGATTAACAGATACGCAGTATTTT
NA,TRBV19,TRBJ1-1,NA,CASSPVPGNTEAFF,TGTGCCAGTAGTCCGGTCCCCGGGAACACTGAAGCTTTCTTT
TRBD2,TRBV10-3,TRBJ2-1,NA,CATTDSGIGYEQFF,TGTGCCACCACGGATAGCGGGATCGGGTATGAGCAGTTCTTC
NA,TRBV21-1,TRBJ1-3,NA,CASSKEGRGNTIYF,TGTGCCAGCAGCAAAGAGGGGAGGGGAAACACCATATATTTT
TRBD1,TRBV5-8,TRBJ1-2,NA,CASSSMDRGYGYTF,TGTGCCAGCAGCTCGATGGACAGGGGCTATGGCTACACCTTC
TRBD2,TRBV19,TRBJ2-7,NA,CASSFRGGPSYEQYF,TGTGCCAGTAGTTTTCGGGGGGGACCCTCCTACGAGCAGTACTTC
NA,TRBV19,TRBJ1-4,NA,CASSIIATNEKLFF,TGTGCCAGTAGTATTATCGCAACTAATGAAAAACTGTTTTTT
NA,TRBV5-6,TRBJ1-3,NA,CASSLYRDTIYF,TGTGCCAGCAGCTTGTACAGAGACACCATATATTTT
TRBD2,TRBV11-2,TRBJ2-1,NA,CASSLDPGLGSVNEQFF,TGTGCCAGCAGCTTAGACCCGGGACTAGGGTCTGTCAATGAGCAGTTCTTC
TRBD2,TRBV28,TRBJ2-2,NA,CASSPPLGAGGPGGELFF,TGTGCCAGCAGCCCCCCCCTGGGGGCGGGAGGGCCGGGCGGGGAGCTGTTTTTT
NA,TRBV2,TRBJ1-5,few,CASKRDSNQPQHF,TGTGCCAGCAAGAGGGATAGCAATCAGCCCCAGCATTTT
NA,TRBV25-1,TRBJ1-1,NA,CASSGGLAEAFF,TGTGCCAGCAGCGGGGGTTTGGCTGAAGCTTTCTTT
TRBD2,TRBV6-4,TRBJ2-2,few,CASSDSGRGGTGELFF,TGTGCCAGCAGTGACTCGGGGAGGGGCGGGACCGGGGAGCTGTTTTTT
NA,TRBV5-1,TRBJ1-3,NA,CASSLDSRVSGNTIYF,TGCGCCAGCAGCTTGGATAGCAGGGTCTCTGGAAACACCATATATTTT
TRBD2,TRBV6-4,TRBJ2-2,few,CASSGTSGSSTGELFF,TGTGCCAGCAGTGGGACTAGCGGGTCGAGCACCGGGGAGCTGTTTTTT
TRBD2,TRBV28,TRBJ2-3,NA,CASSLSPTSPSGDTQYF,TGTGCCAGCAGTTTATCCCCGACTAGCCCTTCGGGAGATACGCAGTATTTT
NA,TRBV19,TRBJ2-1,few,CASSHQGFYNEQFF,TGTGCCAGTAGTCACCAGGGCTTTTACAATGAGCAGTTCTTC
NA,TRBV9,TRBJ2-3,NA,CASSQRPATTDTQYF,TGTGCCAGCAGCCAACGACCAGCGACCACAGATACGCAGTATTTT
NA,TRBV28,TRBJ1-1,NA,CASHEGGGITEAFF,TGTGCCTCCCATGAGGGCGGAGGGATCACTGAAGCTTTCTTT
TRBD1,TRBV5-1,TRBJ2-7,once,CASSLGQGPYEQYF,TGCGCCAGCAGCCTGGGACAGGGGCCCTACGAGCAGTACTTC
TRBD2,TRBV7-2,TRBJ2-5,once,CASSRGLAGETQYF,TGTGCCAGCAGCCGGGGACTAGCAGGAGAGACCCAGTACTTC
NA,TRBV28,TRBJ1-5,NA,CASSSVNQPQHF,TGTGCCAGCAGTTCGGTGAATCAGCCCCAGCATTTT
NA,TRBV19,TRBJ2-1,NA,CASSRLASSEQFF,TGTGCCAGTAGTAGGCTAGCTTCCAGTGAGCAGTTCTTC
NA,TRBV7-2,TRBJ2-6,NA,CASSLLAALISGANVLTF,TGTGCCAGCAGCCTATTAGCGGCCCTAATCTCTGGGGCCAACGTCCTGACTTTC
NA,TRBV25-1,TRBJ2-7,NA,CASRPGTLTYEQYF,TGTGCCAGCAGGCCCGGGACACTGACCTACGAGCAGTACTTC
NA,TRBV21-1,TRBJ1-4,few,CASSNDRVKSEKLFF,TGTGCCAGCAGCAACGACAGGGTAAAGTCTGAAAAACTGTTTTTT
TRBD1,TRBV28,TRBJ2-7,NA,CASSSYLRGHEQYF,TGTGCCAGCAGTTCCTATCTCAGGGGGCACGAGCAGTACTTC
TRBD1,TRBV14,TRBJ1-2,NA,CASSPSGTGALKVGYTF,TGTGCCAGCAGCCCGTCCGGGACAGGGGCCTTGAAAGTGGGCTACACCTTC
TRBD2,TRBV10-3,TRBJ2-3,NA,CAISDGTSGIADTQYF,TGTGCCATCAGTGATGGGACTAGTGGGATAGCGGATACGCAGTATTTT
NA,TRBV28,TRBJ2-7,NA,CASSSRQFSHYEQYF,TGTGCCAGCAGCTCAAGACAGTTCTCCCACTACGAGCAGTACTTC